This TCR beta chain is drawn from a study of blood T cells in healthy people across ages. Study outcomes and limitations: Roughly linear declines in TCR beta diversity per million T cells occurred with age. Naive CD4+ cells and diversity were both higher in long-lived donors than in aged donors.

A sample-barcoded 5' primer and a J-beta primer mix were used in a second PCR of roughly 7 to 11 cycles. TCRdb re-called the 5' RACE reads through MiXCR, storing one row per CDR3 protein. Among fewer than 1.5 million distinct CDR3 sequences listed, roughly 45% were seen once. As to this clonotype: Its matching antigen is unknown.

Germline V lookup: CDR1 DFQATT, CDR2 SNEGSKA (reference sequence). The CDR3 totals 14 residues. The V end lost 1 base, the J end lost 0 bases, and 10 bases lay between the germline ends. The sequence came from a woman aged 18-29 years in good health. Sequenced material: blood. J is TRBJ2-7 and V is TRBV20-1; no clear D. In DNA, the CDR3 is TGCAGTGCTAGAGCCCCTGACGGCTCCTACGAGCAGTACTTC. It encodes CSARAPDGSYEQYF.